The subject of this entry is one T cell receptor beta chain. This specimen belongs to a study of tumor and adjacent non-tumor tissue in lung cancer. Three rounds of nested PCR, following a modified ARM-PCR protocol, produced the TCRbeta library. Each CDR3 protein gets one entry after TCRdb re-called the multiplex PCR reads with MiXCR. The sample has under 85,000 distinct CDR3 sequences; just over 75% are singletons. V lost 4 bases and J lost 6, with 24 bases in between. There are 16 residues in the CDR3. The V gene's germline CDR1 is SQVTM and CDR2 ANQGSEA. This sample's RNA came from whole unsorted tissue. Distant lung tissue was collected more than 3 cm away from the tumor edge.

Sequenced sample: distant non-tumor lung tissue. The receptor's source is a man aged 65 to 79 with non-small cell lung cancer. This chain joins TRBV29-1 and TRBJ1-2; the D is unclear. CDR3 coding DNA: TGCAGCGTTGTTCCCTATCAATCCTCAGGAGCAGATGGCTACACCTTC. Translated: CSVVPYQSSGADGYTF.